This TCR beta chain was profiled in a study of blood T cells in healthy people across ages. Combining a sample-barcoded 5' primer with a J-beta primer mix, a second PCR ran for roughly 7 to 12 cycles. TCRdb ran MiXCR on the 5' RACE reads and lists one entry per CDR3 protein. The table shows about 1,400,000 distinct CDR3 sequences, with 45% to 70% occurring only once. The clonotype originates from a man between 18 and 35 years old in good health. Sequenced material: blood.

As DNA, the CDR3 is TGCAGTGCCAACCAGGCAGTGGCCAAAAACATTCAGTACTTC. It encodes CSANQAVAKNIQYF. V and J are TRBV20-1 and TRBJ2-4; D gene unclear. The CDR3 consists of 14 residues. Germline lookup yields CDR1 DFQATT and CDR2 SNEGSKA (reference sequence). Deletions cut 6 bases from V and 1 base from J, with 13 bases between.